The 30 T cell receptor beta chains listed next were all sequenced from one sample in a study of CD8 T cells in ankylosing spondylitis. MiXCR was run by TCRdb on the 5' RACE reads, yielding one entry per CDR3 protein. The sample gives 250,000 or so distinct CDR3 sequences, 15% to 20% of which show up once; approximately 33% is in the top ten. Specimen: blood, either unsorted or a sorted T cell fraction (not recorded which). These receptor sequences come from a male donor with ankylosing spondylitis or in good health (not recorded which).

In its sample, this clonotype was seen many times. J is TRBJ2-7 and V is TRBV5-6; D unresolved. Germline assignment: CDR1 SGHDT and CDR2 YYEEEE. This CDR3 is built from 13 residues. Trimming stripped 2 bases from V and 0 bases from J, with 6 bases between. The CDR3 DNA reads TGTGCCAGCAGCTTTTTAGGCTCCTACGAGCAGTACTTC. Protein product: CASSFLGSYEQYF.

J is TRBJ2-1 and V is TRBV7-6; possible D gene TRBD1, 6 bases. V was clipped by 2 bases and J by 7 bases, with 15 bases between them. Germline loops: CDR1 SGHVS, CDR2 FNYEAQ. The CDR3 consists of 15 residues. The CDR3 protein is CASSLFPGERNEQFF. CDR3 nucleotides: TGTGCCAGCAGCTTATTTCCAGGGGAGAGGAATGAGCAGTTCTTC.

The chain is built from TRBV6-6 and TRBJ1-1, with a tentative D call TRBD1 (5 bases). The germline V gene has CDR1 MNHNY and CDR2 SVGAGI (reference sequence). This CDR3 is built from 10 residues. V lost 8 bases and J 7 bases, leaving 8 bases between the germline ends. The chain's CDR3 is CASGGGEAFF. The CDR3 DNA reads TGTGCCAGCGGGGGGGGTGAAGCTTTCTTT.

In its sample, this clonotype was seen a few times. The V gene is TRBV7-8, the J gene TRBJ2-1; D possibly matches TRBD1 or TRBD2 (5 bases each). Germline CDR1 SGHVS, CDR2 FQNEAQ. V was clipped by 5 bases and J by 5 bases, with 13 bases between them. This CDR3 is 14 amino acids long. Here the CDR3 reads CASSPEMGDNEQFF. DNA for the CDR3: TGTGCCAGCAGCCCAGAGATGGGGGACAATGAGCAGTTCTTC.

Of note for this clonotype: Given a much more abundant clone one base away, this may be a read error. The chain employs TRBV4-3 and TRBJ2-7; 9 nucleotides line up with TRBD2. Germline-derived CDR1 and CDR2 are LGHNA and YSLEER. V gave up 4 bases and J gave up 9 bases; unmatched junction bases: 10. This CDR3 comprises 14 residues. CDR3 nucleotide sequence: TGCGCCAGCAGCCCCAGTAGCGGGAGAGATGCGCAGTACTTC. It yields the protein CASSPSSGRDAQYF.

CDR3 bases: TGTGCCAGCAAGAGTCCTCCGGGGGAGGTTGCCTACGAGCAGTACTTC. Encoded protein: CASKSPPGEVAYEQYF. This rearrangement joins TRBV6-2 or TRBV6-3 to TRBJ2-7; a weak D match, TRBD2 (6 bases). Trimming removed 7 bases at V and 2 bases at J, with 21 bases between. The CDR3 loop spans 16 amino acids. Germline-derived CDR1 and CDR2 are MNHEY and SVGEGT.

The chain has TRBV30 and TRBJ2-1; D is undetermined. Germline assignment: CDR1 GTSNPN and CDR2 SVGIG (reference sequence). The V and J ends lost 2 bases and 7 bases respectively, with 9 bases between them. CDR3 length: 12 residues. The CDR3 region is CAWSLSRNEQFF. The CDR3 DNA follows: TGTGCCTGGAGTCTATCCAGGAATGAGCAGTTCTTC.

This clonotype was counted many times. J is TRBJ2-4 and V is TRBV20-1, with D possibly TRBD2 on 6 matching bases. CDR3 size: 14 residues. CDR1 and CDR2 from the germline V gene are DFQATT and SNEGSKA (reference sequence). V gave up 3 bases and J gave up 5 bases, with 14 bases separating them. The CDR3 sequence is CSARGRREENIQYF. The CDR3 nucleotides read TGCAGTGCTAGGGGGCGGCGGGAAGAAAACATTCAGTACTTC.

The sample holds many counts of this clonotype. The J gene is TRBJ2-3, the V gene TRBV4-3; a possible D gene is TRBD1 (5 bases). V gave up 5 bases and J gave up 4 bases, with 10 bases separating them. The CDR3 extends over 13 amino acids. The germline gives CDR1 LGHNA, CDR2 YSLEER. The CDR3 here is CASSTTGPDTQYF. CDR3 coding DNA: TGCGCCAGCAGCACAACAGGCCCAGATACGCAGTATTTT.

CDR3 DNA: TGCAGCGTTAGCCCCTGGCTAGCGGGAGACGATGAGCAGTTCTTC. Translating it yields CSVSPWLAGDDEQFF. The chain is built from TRBV29-1 and TRBJ2-1; 10 bases agree with TRBD2. Germline-derived CDR1 and CDR2 are SQVTM and ANQGSEA. The CDR3 contains 15 residues. The ends lost 5 bases at V and 8 bases at J; junction bases unmatched: 12.

V is TRBV4-3 and J is TRBJ2-3; D not resolved. The CDR3 contains 14 residues. Per the germline V gene, CDR1 is LGHNA and CDR2 is YSLEER. Trimming cost V 0 bases and J 6 bases, with 10 bases left between them. CDR3 amino acids: CASSQDQIYDTQYF. Written as DNA, the CDR3 is TGCGCCAGCAGCCAAGATCAGATTTATGATACGCAGTATTTT.

The sample holds many counts of this clonotype. V is TRBV27 and J is TRBJ2-5; D is unresolved. Between the trimmed V and J ends, which lost 0 bases and 4 bases, there was a span of 3 bases. CDR1 and CDR2 from the germline V gene are MNHEY and SMNVEV (reference sequence). The CDR3 length is 12 residues. As DNA, the CDR3 is TGTGCCAGCAGTTTATCGGGAGAGACCCAGTACTTC. Encoded protein: CASSLSGETQYF.

The rearrangement links TRBV27 to TRBJ2-5, with D maybe TRBD2 (6 bases). Germline CDR1 and CDR2: MNHEY and SMNVEV (reference sequence). CDR3 length: 14 amino acids. The V and J ends lost 0 bases and 2 bases respectively, with 7 bases between them. The DNA for the CDR3 is TGTGCCAGCAGTTTATCACGGGGGCAAGAGACCCAGTACTTC. This encodes CASSLSRGQETQYF.

The chain combines TRBV5-1 with TRBJ2-3, with 7 bases matching TRBD2. The junction had 10 bases not matched to a gene; V was cut back by 6 bases and J by 6 bases. This CDR3 comprises 14 residues. From germline, CDR1 is SGHRS and CDR2 YFSETQ. The CDR3 region is CASKAGESSDTQYF. As DNA, the CDR3 is TGCGCCAGCAAGGCGGGAGAGTCCTCGGATACGCAGTATTTT. The whole variable domain, remainder taken from reference TRBV5-1 and TRBJ2-3, is KAGVTQTPRYLIKTRGQQVTLSCSPISGHRSVSWYQQTPGQGLQFLFEYFSETQRNKGNFPGRFSGRQFSNSRSEMNVSTLELGDSALYLCASKAGESSDTQYFGPGTRLTVL.

The rearrangement links TRBV29-1 to TRBJ2-1, with 12 bases fitting TRBD2. Trimming removed 1 base from V and 1 base from J; junction bases left unmatched: 8. The CDR3 is 18 amino acids. Germline V gene sequence: CDR1 SQVTM, CDR2 ANQGSEA. In nucleotides, the CDR3 is TGCAGCGTTGAAGGGGTTTGGCTAGCGGGGGGGTCCTACAATGAGCAGTTCTTC. Encoded protein: CSVEGVWLAGGSYNEQFF.

This chain connects TRBV7-8 to TRBJ2-6; D assignment may be TRBD1 or TRBD2 (5 bases each). CDR3 length: 16 amino acids. Trimming removed 8 bases from V and 0 bases from J, with 14 bases in between. Germline V gives CDR1 SGHVS, CDR2 FQNEAQ. In DNA form, the CDR3 reads TGTGCCAGCGGGACCTTTGAGAGCTCTGGGGCCAACGTCCTGACTTTC. Its translation: CASGTFESSGANVLTF.

This clonotype was observed at least ten times. V gene TRBV29-1 combines with J gene TRBJ2-7; no reliable D call. V dropped 3 bases and J dropped 0 bases, with 3 bases sitting between them. Per germline, CDR1 SQVTM and CDR2 ANQGSEA. The CDR3 totals 11 residues. CDR3 nucleotide sequence: TGCAGCGTTGATAGCTCCTACGAGCAGTACTTC. Protein product: CSVDSSYEQYF.

The V gene is TRBV7-9, the J gene TRBJ2-7; 9 positions match TRBD2. This CDR3 has 15 residues. Germline V gene data show CDR1 as SEHNR and CDR2 as FQNEAQ (reference sequence). V shed 6 bases and J 0 bases; nucleotides not matched to a gene: 6. CDR3 loop: CASRHGSGSSYEQYF. DNA for the CDR3: TGTGCCAGCAGACATGGTAGCGGGAGCTCCTACGAGCAGTACTTC.

This clonotype showed up just a few times. The rearrangement joins TRBV4-3 to TRBJ2-1; 8 bases are a match to TRBD2. The trim removed 0 bases at V and 4 bases at J, leaving 11 bases unmatched. This CDR3 is built from 18 residues. Germline V gives CDR1 LGHNA, CDR2 YSLEER. The CDR3 loop reads CASSQDLAGGSLYNEQFF. The CDR3 DNA reads TGCGCCAGCAGCCAAGATTTGGCGGGAGGTTCTTTATACAATGAGCAGTTCTTC.

The sample holds many counts of this clonotype. The chain has TRBV29-1 and TRBJ2-2; D is uncertain. The germline V and J ends were trimmed by 4 bases and 2 bases, with 8 bases remaining between them. This CDR3 is built from 13 residues. Germline V gene lookup returns CDR1 SQVTM and CDR2 ANQGSEA. The CDR3 nucleotides read TGCAGCGTTGCCGACCTAAACACCGGGGAGCTGTTTTTT. This encodes CSVADLNTGELFF.

The CDR3 coding sequence is TGCGCCAGCTCCTGGGCCAAAGACACTGAAGCTTTCTTT. It translates to CASSWAKDTEAFF. V usage is TRBV10-2 and J usage is TRBJ1-1, with D unclear. The CDR3 loop spans 13 amino acids. The germline V and J ends were trimmed by 8 bases and 3 bases, with 13 bases remaining between them. The V gene's germline CDR1 is WSHSY and CDR2 SAAADI.

The V gene is TRBV9, the J gene TRBJ2-5; the match to TRBD1 covers 7 bases. J gave up 2 bases and V 5 bases, and 15 bases lay outside the gene matches. From germline, CDR1 is SGDLS and CDR2 YYNGEE. CDR3 size: 17 residues. Here the CDR3 DNA reads TGTGCCAGCAGTGACCCCCAAATGACAGGGTGGCAAGAGACCCAGTACTTC. Protein sequence: CASSDPQMTGWQETQYF.

This clonotype was seen a handful of times. CDR3 in amino acids: CASSQATLADTQYF. The CDR3 DNA follows: TGCGCCAGCAGCCAGGCGACGCTAGCGGATACGCAGTATTTT. The V gene is TRBV5-1, the J gene TRBJ2-3; D might be TRBD2 (6 bases). V lost 4 bases and J 6 bases, leaving 15 bases between the germline ends. The CDR3 is 14 amino acids. Germline lookup yields CDR1 SGHRS and CDR2 YFSETQ.

There are many counts of this clonotype. The rearrangement joins TRBV4-1 to TRBJ2-7, with 8 bases matching TRBD1. Germline CDR1 reads MGHRA; CDR2 reads YSYEKL. J gave up 4 bases and V 2 bases, and 7 bases lay outside the gene matches. The CDR3 consists of 15 residues. The CDR3 spells CASSQNQGAPYEQYF. The DNA of the CDR3 is TGCGCCAGCAGCCAAAACCAGGGGGCTCCTTACGAGCAGTACTTC.

The chain carries TRBV12-3 or TRBV12-4 and TRBJ2-2, with D perhaps TRBD2 (6 bases). The length of the CDR3 is 14 residues. V gave up 7 bases and J gave up 5 bases, with 14 bases separating them. The CDR3 sequence is CASIYSGGTGELFF. The CDR3 region has the DNA TGTGCCAGCATCTACAGTGGGGGGACCGGGGAGCTGTTTTTT.

The rearrangement links TRBV12-3 or TRBV12-4 to TRBJ1-3, with D tentatively TRBD1 (5 bases). The CDR3 is made up of 17 amino acids. V gave up 3 bases and J gave up 6 bases, with 21 bases separating them. CDR3 sequence: CASSFYIGADILNTIYF. CDR3 sequence (DNA): TGTGCCAGCAGTTTTTACATAGGGGCCGACATATTAAACACCATATATTTT.

This chain connects TRBV9 to TRBJ2-5; 8 bases match TRBD2. Germline CDR1 and CDR2: SGDLS and YYNGEE. The CDR3 is 14 residues long. Trimming at V came to 0 bases and at J to 4 bases, leaving 2 bases not matched to a gene. CDR3 sequence: CASSVDAGGETQYF. Here the CDR3 DNA reads TGTGCCAGCAGCGTAGATGCGGGAGGAGAGACCCAGTACTTC.

This clonotype was observed at least ten times. V gene TRBV12-3 or TRBV12-4 combines with J gene TRBJ1-2; unclear D gene. V lost 2 bases to trimming and J lost 9 bases, with 19 bases between them. This CDR3 region has 15 residues. The chain's CDR3 is CASSLNPLGELSYTF. The CDR3, as DNA: TGTGCCAGCAGTTTAAACCCGCTGGGCGAGCTGAGCTACACCTTC.

Many counts were recorded for this clonotype. The chain joins TRBV4-2 to TRBJ2-2; unclear D gene. CDR1 and CDR2 (germline): LGHNA, YNFKEQ. There are 14 residues in the CDR3. V lost 0 bases and J 0 bases, leaving 2 bases between the germline ends. In DNA, the CDR3 is TGTGCCAGCAGCCAAGAGACGAACACCGGGGAGCTGTTTTTT. This gives the protein CASSQETNTGELFF.

The V gene is TRBV13, the J gene TRBJ2-1, with 11 bases matching TRBD2. The V segment lost 1 base and the J segment 6 bases; nucleotides outside the gene matches: 8. The CDR3 consists of 17 residues. CDR1 PRHDT and CDR2 FYEKMQ come from the germline V gene (reference sequence). CDR3 DNA: TGTGCCAGCAGCTTAGTATTAGCGGGAGGGCCGGTCAATGAGCAGTTCTTC. This sequence encodes CASSLVLAGGPVNEQFF.